Shown below are 12 T cell receptor beta chains from a single sample sequenced in a study of T cells in Graves' hyperthyroidism and ophthalmopathy. There were TCR beta CDR3 regions amplified from RNA transcripts. The study used the HTBI primer set for a first-round RT-PCR of the TCR CDR3. From the multiplex PCR reads, TCRdb called clonotypes with MiXCR, one entry per CDR3 protein. The data contain 350,000 to 400,000 distinct CDR3 sequences, approximately 19% of them seen just once; the ten biggest clones take up 3% to 4%. Sequenced sample: blood. These receptors originate from a woman in her late teens or twenties with Graves' hyperthyroidism.

The chain is built from TRBV27 and TRBJ2-7; TRBD2 matches at 9 bases. The V gene's germline CDR1 is MNHEY and CDR2 SMNVEV (reference sequence). This CDR3 comprises 14 residues. With 3 bases clipped from V and 6 bases from J, the junction kept 6 bases outside the gene matches. The DNA for the CDR3 is TGTGCCAGCAGTTTGTTAGCGGGGGCCCGCGAGCAGTACTTC. This sequence encodes CASSLLAGAREQYF.

This clonotype was counted at least ten times. The chain links TRBV20-1 to TRBJ1-5, with D unresolved. Trimming removed 0 bases from V and 0 bases from J, with 9 bases in between. From germline, CDR1 is DFQATT and CDR2 SNEGSKA (reference sequence). The CDR3 extends over 15 amino acids. In nucleotides, the CDR3 is TGCAGTGCTAGAGATGGGCGGTATAGCAATCAGCCCCAGCATTTT. Translation gives CSARDGRYSNQPQHF.

The chain joins TRBV20-1 to TRBJ2-7; 9 bases line up with TRBD2. The V and J ends lost 5 bases and 4 bases, in that order; junction bases with no gene match: 6. The CDR3 contains 13 residues. Germline CDR1 is DFQATT and CDR2 is SNEGSKA (reference sequence). The CDR3 region has the DNA TGCAGTGCTGATAAGGCGGGGGGGTACGAGCAGTACTTC. It codes for CSADKAGGYEQYF.

This clonotype was counted ten times or more. The chain recombines TRBV19 with TRBJ1-1, with TRBD1 as a possible D gene (6 bases). CDR3 length: 18 residues. Per germline, CDR1 LNHDA and CDR2 SQIVND (reference sequence). V lost 5 bases and J lost 0, with 22 bases in between. The CDR3 DNA sequence: TGTGCCAGTAGTTCCCTCGACAGGAGCAGCACAGTGAACACTGAAGCTTTCTTT. Protein sequence: CASSSLDRSSTVNTEAFF.

There are many counts of this clonotype. The V gene is TRBV2, the J gene TRBJ2-7; 7 bases line up with TRBD1. The V and J ends lost 6 bases and 2 bases, in that order; junction bases with no gene match: 4. Germline V CDR1 and CDR2: SNHLY, FYNNEI. This CDR3 is 13 amino acids long. The DNA of the CDR3 is TGTGCCAGCAGGAGGGACAGTGCCTACGAGCAGTACTTC. Translation gives CASRRDSAYEQYF.

This clonotype was counted once. The rearrangement uses TRBV20-1 and TRBJ1-2; tentative D call: TRBD1 (6 bases). The CDR3 length is 13 residues. Germline-derived CDR1 and CDR2 are DFQATT and SNEGSKA (reference sequence). The V end was cut by 2 bases, the J end by 8 bases, with 15 bases between. The CDR3 here is CSARNRESRGYTF. CDR3 nucleotides: TGCAGTGCTAGAAACAGGGAGAGTCGGGGCTACACCTTC.

Ten or more counts support this clonotype. The rearrangement uses TRBV30 and TRBJ1-2; perhaps TRBD1 as D (5 bases). CDR1 GTSNPN and CDR2 SVGIG come from the germline V gene (reference sequence). CDR3 length: 14 residues. Between the trimmed V and J ends, which lost 4 bases and 1 base, there was a span of 13 bases. CDR3 coding DNA: TGTGCCTGGACCCCTCAGGGCAGTAACTATGGCTACACCTTC. Translation gives CAWTPQGSNYGYTF.

Many counts were recorded for this clonotype. The chain combines TRBV11-2 with TRBJ1-2; a weak D match, TRBD1 (5 bases). V was cut by 5 bases and J by 8 bases, with 15 bases left in between. Per the germline V gene, CDR1 is SGHAT and CDR2 is FQNNGV. This CDR3 comprises 13 residues. CDR3 loop: CASSPDKGHGYTF. CDR3 DNA sequence: TGTGCCAGCAGCCCGGACAAGGGGCACGGCTACACCTTC.

The V and J genes are TRBV3-1 and TRBJ2-7; 9 nucleotides agree with TRBD2. Germline V CDR1 and CDR2: LGHDT, YNNKEL (reference sequence). J gave up 3 bases and V 1 base, and 7 bases lay outside the gene matches. The CDR3 extends over 16 amino acids. CDR3 in amino acids: CASSQVSLAGSYEQYF. CDR3 nucleotides: TGTGCCAGCAGCCAAGTATCGCTAGCGGGGAGCTACGAGCAGTACTTC.

J is TRBJ1-5 and V is TRBV6-5; D unresolved. Germline lookup yields CDR1 MNHEY and CDR2 SVGAGI. CDR3 size: 15 residues. Trimming took 0 bases from V and 3 from J, leaving 9 bases between them. In DNA form, the CDR3 reads TGTGCCAGCAGTTACTCCGCGGGCAACAATCAGCCCCAGCATTTT. Protein: CASSYSAGNNQPQHF.

This chain connects TRBV20-1 to TRBJ1-5; 7 nucleotides align to TRBD1. This CDR3 is 14 amino acids long. CDR1 is DFQATT, CDR2 SNEGSKA, per germline (reference sequence). V gave up 1 base and J gave up 3 bases; unmatched junction bases: 3. The CDR3 reads CSARGGGNNQPQHF. The CDR3 bases are TGCAGTGCTAGAGGAGGGGGCAACAATCAGCCCCAGCATTTT.

This sequence joins TRBV6-5 and TRBJ2-7; 7 bases agree with TRBD2. V gave up 2 bases and J gave up 3 bases; unmatched junction bases: 7. The CDR3 is 15 residues long. In germline, CDR1 is MNHEY, CDR2 SVGAGI. CDR3 bases: TGTGCCAGCAGTTACGCGGGGGAAAGTTTCTACGAGCAGTACTTC. Encoded protein: CASSYAGESFYEQYF.